A selection of T cell receptor beta chains follows, all from one sample in a study of post-analysis software for immune sequencing data. TCRdb fed the PCR reads into MiXCR, producing one record per CDR3 protein. This sample has approximately 350,000 distinct CDR3 sequences, with approximately 33% found just once. The sample comprised blood. The source is a girl aged 5-17 years with multiple sclerosis. Both conserved end residues are part of each CDR3. The D gene is left open where the match is weak. Rows may omit the clone size; those that give it use once, few, many or a size class.

V: TRBV20-1
J: TRBJ2-7
D: TRBD1
length: 13
size: -
CDR3: CSAPRTGGYEQHF
DNA: TGCAGTGCCCCCCGGACAGGGGGCTACGAGCAGCACTTC

V: TRBV20-1
J: TRBJ1-1
D: -
length: 16
size: -
CDR3: CSASNRDGRVNTEAFF
DNA: TGCAGTGCTAGTAACCGGGACGGAAGAGTTAACACTGAAGCTTTCTTT

V: TRBV7-9
J: TRBJ1-1
D: -
length: 15
size: few
CDR3: CASSPGPEFNTEAFF
DNA: TGTGCCAGCAGCCCAGGACCAGAATTTAACACTGAAGCTTTCTTT

V: TRBV20-1
J: TRBJ1-1
D: -
length: 13
size: -
CDR3: CSALGTGPSRAFF
DNA: TGCAGTGCTCTGGGCACCGGACCCAGTAGAGCTTTCTTT

V: TRBV7-2
J: TRBJ2-4
D: TRBD1
length: 13
size: many
CDR3: CASSYRGQNIQYF
DNA: TGTGCCAGCAGCTATAGGGGGCAAAACATTCAGTACTTC

V: TRBV6-6
J: TRBJ1-3
D: -
length: 14
size: -
CDR3: CASSYGSSGNTIYF
DNA: TGTGCCAGCAGTTATGGCTCCTCTGGAAACACCATATATTTT

V: TRBV20-1
J: TRBJ1-2
D: -
length: 10
size: -
CDR3: CSGENYGYTF
DNA: TGCAGTGGGGAGAACTATGGCTACACCTTC

V: TRBV10-3
J: TRBJ2-7
D: -
length: 14
size: -
CDR3: CAISDRQGEDEQYF
DNA: TGTGCCATCAGTGATCGGCAGGGTGAGGACGAGCAGTACTTC

V: TRBV20-1
J: TRBJ1-6
D: -
length: 14
size: once
CDR3: CSARQAPGNSPLHF
DNA: TGCAGTGCTAGGCAGGCCCCAGGGAATTCACCCCTCCACTTT

V: TRBV11-2
J: TRBJ1-6
D: -
length: 15
size: few
CDR3: CASSHRPGTNSPLHF
DNA: TGTGCCAGCAGCCACCGTCCCGGGACGAATTCACCCCTCCACTTT

V: TRBV27
J: TRBJ1-5
D: -
length: 13
size: -
CDR3: CASSSDIYQPQHF
DNA: TGTGCCAGCAGTTCGGACATCTATCAGCCCCAGCATTTT

V: TRBV6-2/TRBV6-3
J: TRBJ2-5
D: -
length: 14
size: -
CDR3: CASSYLLAEETQYF
DNA: TGTGCCAGCAGTTACCTACTAGCTGAGGAGACCCAGTACTTC

V: TRBV5-1
J: TRBJ2-7
D: -
length: 15
size: -
CDR3: CASSLQEIPSGEQYF
DNA: TGCGCCAGCAGCTTGCAAGAGATCCCGAGTGGGGAGCAGTACTTC

V: TRBV3-1
J: TRBJ2-1
D: -
length: 14
size: -
CDR3: CASSQGFLSGEQFF
DNA: TGTGCCAGCAGCCAAGGTTTTCTCAGCGGTGAGCAGTTCTTC

V: TRBV7-6
J: TRBJ2-1
D: TRBD1
length: 14
size: -
CDR3: CASSRDRIYNEQFF
DNA: TGTGCCAGCAGCCGGGACAGAATCTACAATGAGCAGTTCTTC

V: TRBV29-1
J: TRBJ2-7
D: TRBD2
length: 15
size: -
CDR3: CSVEDLTGLVYEQYF
DNA: TGCAGCGTTGAAGATCTTACGGGACTAGTGTACGAGCAGTACTTC

V: TRBV6-1
J: TRBJ2-1
D: -
length: 12
size: few
CDR3: CASSDWGNEQFF
DNA: TGTGCCAGCAGTGACTGGGGGAATGAGCAGTTCTTC

V: TRBV5-1
J: TRBJ2-1
D: TRBD2
length: 21
size: -
CDR3: CTSSLGLRLASGGAAYNEQFF
DNA: TGCACCAGCAGCTTGGGGTTGCGGCTGGCTAGCGGGGGGGCCGCCTACAATGAGCAGTTCTTC

V: TRBV4-1
J: TRBJ1-5
D: -
length: 13
size: -
CDR3: CASSQTANQPQHF
DNA: TGCGCCAGCAGCCAAACAGCGAATCAGCCCCAGCATTTT

V: TRBV12-3/TRBV12-4
J: TRBJ1-4
D: -
length: 15
size: once
CDR3: CASSPDGIDGEKLFF
DNA: TGTGCCAGCAGTCCCGACGGGATAGATGGTGAAAAACTGTTTTTT

V: TRBV29-1
J: TRBJ2-4
D: TRBD1
length: 11
size: -
CDR3: CSAGQVQVQYF
DNA: TGCAGCGCCGGACAGGTACAAGTTCAGTACTTC

V: TRBV7-9
J: TRBJ2-1
D: -
length: 12
size: few
CDR3: CASRDLNNEQFF
DNA: TGTGCCAGCCGGGACTTGAACAATGAGCAGTTCTTC